A single T cell receptor beta chain is shown here with its context. Its antigen is not known. The entry originates in a study of T cell responses to AZD1222 COVID-19 vaccine. Study findings and constraints: Most donors were white British, females outnumbered males, and clonal diversity was possibly underestimated. Mapped onto spike, vaccine-associated CD4 TCRs spanned it and were dominant at 160-218 and 743-854.

Germline CDR1 reads SGHDT; CDR2 reads YYEEEE. The V gene lost 4 bases and the J gene lost 4 bases, with 14 bases spanning the gap. The CDR3 contains 14 residues. Here immunoSEQ multiplex PCR was the method, and the copy in TCRdb shows in-frame clones only, minus some. There are under 200,000 clones in the sample; 92% occur only once, and under 1.5% lies in the top ten. The source was peripheral blood, collected 28 days after the second AZD1222 dose. The TCR was taken from an adult who received the AZD1222 COVID-19 vaccine. The rearrangement links TRBV5-6 to TRBJ1-1; the D is unclear. CDR3: CASSPWRSLTEAFF. CDR3 sequence (DNA): TGTGCCAGCAGCCCCTGGCGCTCGCTCACTGAAGCTTTCTTT.